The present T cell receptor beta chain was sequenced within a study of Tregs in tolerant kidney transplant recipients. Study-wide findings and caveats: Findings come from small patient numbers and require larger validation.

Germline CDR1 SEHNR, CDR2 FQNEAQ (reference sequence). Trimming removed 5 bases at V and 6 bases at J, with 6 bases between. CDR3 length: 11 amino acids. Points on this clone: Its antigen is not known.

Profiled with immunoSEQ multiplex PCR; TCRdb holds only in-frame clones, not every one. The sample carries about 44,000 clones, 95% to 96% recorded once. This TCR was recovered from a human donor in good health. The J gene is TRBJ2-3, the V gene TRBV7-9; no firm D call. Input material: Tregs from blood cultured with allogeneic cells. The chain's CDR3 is CASSPTDTQYF. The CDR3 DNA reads TGTGCCAGCAGCCCTACTGATACGCAGTATTTT.